This T cell receptor beta chain emerged from a study of blood T cell repertoires in COVID-19 (dated by TCRdb to about 2020). For the study in its entirety: Collaborator samples came from the United States, Italy and Spain and covered acute and convalescent phases of COVID-19. The material from the prospective study consisted of cDNA or gDNA derived from T cells, B-cell-depleted T cells, or PBMCs. Subjects who had been exposed to COVID-19, were actively infected with it, or had recovered from it provided the deeply sampled blood TCRbeta repertoires that made up the dataset. The repertoires were released in a freely available public database intended as a resource for research on the immune response to SARS-CoV-2. The samples were drawn from the first 160 participants of the ongoing ImmuneRACE study and from 1,254 subjects provided by 6 global collaborators. Sample metadata almost always included a de-identified subject ID, COVID-19 status, age in years and sex. Where HLA class I and class II types were available, the types were taken from metadata supplied by the sample provider, not from assay-based typing. Paper-wide results and their limitations: How much clinical and demographic metadata was included differed by source and by participant, and the metadata was provided uncurated.

Concerning this clone: Its antigen is currently not known. There are no base qualities to consult, and no much larger clone falls within one base.

TCRbeta CDR3 regions were amplified from genomic DNA using the immunoSEQ Assay, a bias-controlled multiplex PCR. In the authors' own workflow: Nucleated cell counts per sample were estimated from amplification of reference gene primers within the assay. Sequence reads were collapsed and filtered to measure the absolute abundance of every unique TCRbeta CDR3 rearrangement. For each sample, productive Simpson clonality was calculated by taking the square root of Simpson's diversity index across productive rearrangements. TCRdb re-hosts the immuneACCESS table, in-frame sequences only. Its copies lack some clones; in the studies checked, an unresolved V gene accounts for under half of them, and the cause for the rest is not known. V and J calls plus clone size are reproduced from that table; the DNA served to infer D and trimming. The sample table contains about 100,000 clones; only one count was recorded for less than 75% of them. The ten largest account for less than 2% of the sample.

Whole blood was collected in K2EDTA tubes by collaborating institutions according to the institutions' own protocols. For TCRbeta analysis, collaborators shipped samples as frozen whole blood, isolated PBMCs, or DNA extracted from either of those sample types. Cut back by 6 bases and 6 bases, the V and J ends lie 6 bases apart. From cysteine to phenylalanine, the CDR3 is 11 amino acids long. The kept DNA is CDR3 alone, 33 bases in frame from the first base. Sequenced sample: peripheral blood. In this chain, TRBV12-3 or TRBV12-4 is recombined with TRBJ1-3; the D gene cannot be resolved reliably. The TCR originated in a woman between 40 and 50 years old with acute or convalescent COVID-19. The CDR3 amino acid sequence is: CASSLVNTIYF. The DNA sequence reads TGTGCCAGCAGCCTAGTAAACACCATATATTTT.